These T cell receptor beta chains were read from a single sample in a study of T cells after yellow fever vaccination. TCRdb re-analysed the 5' RACE reads in MiXCR, keeping a single row per CDR3 protein. This table has hundreds of thousands of distinct CDR3 sequences, 21% appearing once. Sequenced material: PBMCs, taken less than 25 days after the first yellow fever vaccination. The receptor source for this set is a man between 18 and 35 years old who received the YFV17D yellow fever vaccine. Both conserved end residues are part of each CDR3. The D gene is left open where the match is weak. The size of a clone is reported for some rows only, either as once, few or many, or as a class for expanded clones.

NA,TRBD1,TRBJ1-1,TRBV18,CASSLTGEAEAFF,TGTGCCAGCTCACTTACAGGGGAGGCTGAAGCTTTCTTT
NA,NA,TRBJ2-5,TRBV2,CASSERSPGETQYF,TGTGCCAGCAGTGAAAGGTCCCCGGGAGAGACCCAGTACTTC
many,NA,TRBJ1-5,TRBV12-5,CASGLSLSSYSNQPQHF,TGTGCTAGTGGTTTGTCCCTATCGTCCTATAGCAATCAGCCCCAGCATTTT
NA,NA,TRBJ1-4,TRBV11-2,CASSFVAENEKLFF,TGTGCCAGCAGCTTCGTAGCGGAAAATGAAAAACTGTTTTTT
NA,NA,TRBJ1-6,TRBV7-2,CASSLEGQGGSPLHF,TGTGCCAGCAGCTTAGAGGGGCAGGGAGGTTCACCCCTCCACTTT
NA,NA,TRBJ2-1,TRBV6-5,CASSATPNEQFF,TGTGCCAGCAGCGCTACCCCCAATGAGCAGTTCTTC
NA,NA,TRBJ2-5,TRBV3-1,CASSQWVQETQYF,TGTGCCAGCAGCCAGTGGGTCCAAGAGACCCAGTACTTC
NA,TRBD2,TRBJ2-3,TRBV7-3,CASSLAGGAGEDTQYF,TGTGCCAGCAGCCTAGCGGGGGGAGCGGGAGAGGATACGCAGTATTTT
few,TRBD2,TRBJ2-7,TRBV11-2,CASSPQLAGVNEQYF,TGTGCCAGCAGCCCCCAACTAGCGGGGGTCAACGAGCAGTACTTC
few,NA,TRBJ1-1,TRBV4-3,CASSQDFSTAEAFF,TGCGCCAGCAGCCAAGATTTTTCGACAGCAGAAGCTTTCTTT
NA,NA,TRBJ1-5,TRBV24-1,CATSEDSLQPQHF,TGTGCCACCAGTGAGGATTCCCTACAGCCCCAGCATTTT
few,NA,TRBJ2-7,TRBV4-1,CASSQGSPTGTYEQYF,TGCGCCAGCAGCCAAGGCTCCCCCACAGGGACCTACGAGCAGTACTTC
NA,TRBD1,TRBJ1-2,TRBV12-3/TRBV12-4,CASSLATGVGYTF,TGTGCCAGCAGTTTGGCGACAGGGGTCGGCTACACCTTC
NA,NA,TRBJ1-1,TRBV5-6,CASSLGDSLNTEAFF,TGTGCCAGCAGCTTGGGGGACTCCTTGAACACTGAAGCTTTCTTT
NA,TRBD1,TRBJ2-5,TRBV7-9,CASSLTGQGAVETQYF,TGTGCCAGCAGCTTAACAGGACAGGGGGCCGTGGAGACCCAGTACTTC
NA,NA,TRBJ1-1,TRBV7-2,CASSLSSSNTEAFF,TGTGCCAGCAGCTTATCGTCCTCGAACACTGAAGCTTTCTTT
many,NA,TRBJ2-1,TRBV12-3/TRBV12-4,CASRLVDEQFF,TGTGCCAGCAGGCTAGTGGATGAGCAGTTCTTC
few,TRBD2,TRBJ2-3,TRBV6-1,CASSGAILAGGRTDTQYF,TGTGCCAGCAGTGGGGCGATACTAGCGGGGGGCCGTACGGATACGCAGTATTTT
many,TRBD2,TRBJ2-1,TRBV20-1,CSARLAGPYNEQFF,TGCAGTGCTAGACTAGCGGGGCCATACAATGAGCAGTTCTTC
few,NA,TRBJ1-1,TRBV5-1,CASSLDRVGTEAFF,TGCGCCAGCAGCTTGGATCGGGTTGGCACTGAAGCTTTCTTT
NA,NA,TRBJ1-4,TRBV2,CASRRGGEKLFF,TGTGCCAGCAGGAGGGGGGGAGAAAAACTGTTTTTT
NA,TRBD1,TRBJ2-1,TRBV11-2,CASSPVTGGAYNEQFF,TGTGCCAGCAGCCCTGTTACAGGGGGCGCCTACAATGAGCAGTTCTTC
NA,NA,TRBJ1-4,TRBV29-1,CSVEGAGGEKLFF,TGCAGCGTTGAAGGGGCGGGGGGCGAAAAACTGTTTTTT
few,NA,TRBJ1-5,TRBV3-1,CASSQEPPMGNQPQHF,TGTGCCAGCAGCCAAGAACCCCCCATGGGCAATCAGCCCCAGCATTTT
NA,NA,TRBJ2-2,TRBV5-1,CASSFPKGYDTGELFF,TGCGCCAGCAGCTTTCCTAAGGGCTACGACACCGGGGAGCTGTTTTTT
NA,NA,TRBJ1-1,TRBV6-1,CYSLGTRGDTEAFF,TGTTACAGCCTCGGAACCCGGGGGGACACTGAAGCTTTCTTT
NA,NA,TRBJ2-1,TRBV5-1,CASSRGGRNEQFF,TGCGCCAGCAGCAGGGGGGGGCGGAATGAGCAGTTCTTC
NA,NA,TRBJ2-5,TRBV11-2,CASSLVRDQETQYF,TGTGCCAGCAGCTTAGTCCGGGATCAAGAGACCCAGTACTTC
NA,TRBD1,TRBJ2-3,TRBV24-1,CATSDRTGVRAQYF,TGTGCCACCAGTGATAGGACAGGGGTGCGTGCGCAGTATTTT
few,TRBD1,TRBJ2-7,TRBV29-1,CSVEGWDSYEQYF,TGCAGCGTTGAAGGCTGGGACAGCTACGAGCAGTACTTC
few,TRBD2,TRBJ2-3,TRBV20-1,CSARDAGGRTDTQYF,TGCAGTGCTAGAGATGCGGGGGGCAGAACAGATACGCAGTATTTT
few,NA,TRBJ2-1,TRBV7-2,CASSLDRPSVNEQFF,TGTGCCAGCAGCTTAGACCGACCTAGCGTCAATGAGCAGTTCTTC
NA,NA,TRBJ2-2,TRBV5-1,CASSLVTANTGELFF,TGCGCCAGCAGCTTGGTTACAGCTAACACCGGGGAGCTGTTTTTT
NA,NA,TRBJ2-5,TRBV6-5,CASSYSPVQETQYF,TGTGCCAGCAGTTACTCGCCCGTACAAGAGACCCAGTACTTC
few,TRBD1,TRBJ2-1,TRBV2,CASSPTETGWHEQFF,TGTGCCAGCAGTCCGACCGAGACAGGGTGGCATGAGCAGTTCTTC
NA,NA,TRBJ1-1,TRBV5-5,CASSFILAVNTEAFF,TGTGCCAGCAGCTTTATCCTCGCGGTGAACACTGAAGCTTTCTTT
NA,TRBD1,TRBJ2-1,TRBV28,CASSDLTPDRAIRNEQFF,TGTGCCAGCAGCGACCTTACGCCTGACAGGGCAATACGCAATGAGCAGTTCTTC
few,TRBD2,TRBJ2-1,TRBV4-1,CASSQGAVAGGRYNEQFF,TGCGCCAGCAGCCAAGGGGCGGTAGCGGGGGGTCGATACAATGAGCAGTTCTTC
NA,TRBD1,TRBJ1-1,TRBV29-1,CSVEEQGTEAFF,TGCAGCGTTGAAGAACAGGGGACTGAAGCTTTCTTT
NA,NA,TRBJ2-7,TRBV10-2,CASSGDKTYEQYF,TGCGCCAGCAGTGGTGATAAGACCTACGAGCAGTACTTC
NA,NA,TRBJ1-5,TRBV24-1,CATSDLDSNQPQHF,TGTGCCACCAGTGATCTGGATAGCAATCAGCCCCAGCATTTT
NA,NA,TRBJ2-7,TRBV2,CASSRTGHEQYF,TGTGCCAGCAGCAGAACAGGGCACGAGCAGTACTTC